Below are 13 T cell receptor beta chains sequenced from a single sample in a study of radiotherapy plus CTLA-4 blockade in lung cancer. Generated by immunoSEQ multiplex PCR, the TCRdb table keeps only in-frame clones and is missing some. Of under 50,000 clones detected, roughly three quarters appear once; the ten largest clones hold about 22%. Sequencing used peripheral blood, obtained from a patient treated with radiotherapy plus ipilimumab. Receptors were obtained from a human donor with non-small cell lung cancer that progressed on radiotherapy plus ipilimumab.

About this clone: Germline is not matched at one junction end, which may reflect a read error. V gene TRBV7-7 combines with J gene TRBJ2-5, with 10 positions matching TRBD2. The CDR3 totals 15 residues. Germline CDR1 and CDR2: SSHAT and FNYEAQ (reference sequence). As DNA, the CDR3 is TGTGCTAGCAGCTCGATGAGCGGGGGGGCGGAGACCCAGTACTTC. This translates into CASSSMSGGAETQYF. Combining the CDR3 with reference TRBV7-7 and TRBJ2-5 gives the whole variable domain GAGVSQSPRYKVTKRGQDVTLRCDPISSHATLYWYQQALGQGPEFLTYFNYEAQPDKSGLPSDRFSAERPEGSISTLTIQRTEQRDSAMYRCASSSMSGGAETQYFGPGTRLLVL.

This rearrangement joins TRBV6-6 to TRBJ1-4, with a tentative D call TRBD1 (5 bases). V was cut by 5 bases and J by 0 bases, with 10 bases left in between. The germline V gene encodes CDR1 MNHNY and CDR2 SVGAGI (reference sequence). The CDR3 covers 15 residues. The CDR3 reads CASSTGDSTNEKLFF. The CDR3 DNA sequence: TGTGCCAGCAGTACGGGGGATTCAACTAATGAAAAACTGTTTTTT.

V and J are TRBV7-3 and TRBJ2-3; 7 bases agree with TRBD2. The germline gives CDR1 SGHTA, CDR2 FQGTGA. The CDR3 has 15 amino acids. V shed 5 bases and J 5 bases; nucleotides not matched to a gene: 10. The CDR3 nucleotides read TGTGCCAGCAGCCCCGGTTCGGGAGGTGAAGATACGCAGTATTTT. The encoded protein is CASSPGSGGEDTQYF.

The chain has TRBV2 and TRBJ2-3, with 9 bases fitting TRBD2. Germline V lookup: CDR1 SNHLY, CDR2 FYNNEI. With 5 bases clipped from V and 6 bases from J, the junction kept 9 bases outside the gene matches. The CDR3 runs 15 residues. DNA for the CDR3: TGTGCCAGCAGTTCCCCAGCGGGGGGTAGGGATACGCAGTATTTT. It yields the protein CASSSPAGGRDTQYF.

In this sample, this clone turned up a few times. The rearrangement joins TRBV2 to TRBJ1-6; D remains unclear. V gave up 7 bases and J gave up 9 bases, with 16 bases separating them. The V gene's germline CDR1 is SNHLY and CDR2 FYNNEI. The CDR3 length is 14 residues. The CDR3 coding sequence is TGTGCCAGCATGCCCCAACCGGGTGGTTCACCCCTCCACTTT. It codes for CASMPQPGGSPLHF.

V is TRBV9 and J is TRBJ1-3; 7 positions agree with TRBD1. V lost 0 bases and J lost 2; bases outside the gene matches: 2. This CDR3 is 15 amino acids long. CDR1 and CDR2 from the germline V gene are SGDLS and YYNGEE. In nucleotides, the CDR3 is TGTGCCAGCAGCGTAGAGGGGGCTACTGGAAACACCATATATTTT. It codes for CASSVEGATGNTIYF.

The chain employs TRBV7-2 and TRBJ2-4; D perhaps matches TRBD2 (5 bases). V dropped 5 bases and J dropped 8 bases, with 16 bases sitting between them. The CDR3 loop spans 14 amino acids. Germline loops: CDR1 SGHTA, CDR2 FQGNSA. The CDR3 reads CASSPYPLRDIQYF. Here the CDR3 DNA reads TGTGCCAGCAGCCCGTATCCTCTGAGGGACATTCAGTACTTC.

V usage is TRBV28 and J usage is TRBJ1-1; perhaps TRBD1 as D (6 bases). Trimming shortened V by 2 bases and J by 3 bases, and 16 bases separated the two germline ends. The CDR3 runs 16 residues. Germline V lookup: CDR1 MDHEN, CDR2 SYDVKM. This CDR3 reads CASSLGGGRGYTEAFF. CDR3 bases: TGTGCCAGCAGTTTAGGGGGGGGGCGAGGGTACACTGAAGCTTTCTTT.

CDR3 bases: TGTGCCAGCTCCCCTCAGACAGGGGCAAGCACAGATACGCAGTATTTT. It specifies CASSPQTGASTDTQYF. The chain is built from TRBV18 and TRBJ2-3; the match to TRBD1 covers 8 bases. The CDR3 extends over 16 amino acids. Germline V lookup: CDR1 KGHSH, CDR2 LQKENI. V was pared by 6 bases and J by 0 bases, with 8 bases of the junction left unmatched.

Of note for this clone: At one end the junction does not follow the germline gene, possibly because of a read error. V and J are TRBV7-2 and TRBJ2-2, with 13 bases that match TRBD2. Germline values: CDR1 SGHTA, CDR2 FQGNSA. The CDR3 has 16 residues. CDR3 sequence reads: CASSFGLAGATRELFF. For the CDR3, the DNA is TGTGCCAGCAGCTTCGGACTAGCGGGGGCCACCCGGGAGCTGTTTTTT.

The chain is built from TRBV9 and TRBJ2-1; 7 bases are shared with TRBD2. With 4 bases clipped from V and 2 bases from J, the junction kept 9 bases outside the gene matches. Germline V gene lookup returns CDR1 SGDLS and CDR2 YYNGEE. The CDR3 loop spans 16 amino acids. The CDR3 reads CASSWAGEVTYNEQFF. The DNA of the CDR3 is TGTGCCAGCAGCTGGGCGGGGGAGGTAACCTACAATGAGCAGTTCTTC.

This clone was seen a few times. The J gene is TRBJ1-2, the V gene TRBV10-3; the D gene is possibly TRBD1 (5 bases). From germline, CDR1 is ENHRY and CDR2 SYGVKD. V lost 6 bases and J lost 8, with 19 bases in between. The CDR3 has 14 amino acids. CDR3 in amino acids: CAISLKEGGVGYTF. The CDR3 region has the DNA TGTGCCATCAGCCTAAAAGAGGGAGGGGTCGGCTACACCTTC.

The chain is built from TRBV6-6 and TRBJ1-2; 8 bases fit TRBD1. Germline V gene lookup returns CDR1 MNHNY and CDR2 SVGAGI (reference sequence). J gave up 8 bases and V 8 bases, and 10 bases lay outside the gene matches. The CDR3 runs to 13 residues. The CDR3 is CASLLQGGGGYTF. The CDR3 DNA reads TGTGCCAGCCTCTTACAGGGGGGTGGGGGCTACACCTTC.